Shown below are 21 T cell receptor beta chains from a single sample sequenced in a study of Graves' ophthalmopathy and Graves' hyperthyroidism. The TCR beta CDR3 regions underwent amplification from RNA transcripts. An initial RT-PCR round employing HTBI primers preceded a second-round multiplex PCR. In TCRdb, the multiplex PCR reads were re-called with MiXCR into one record per CDR3 protein. The data show 600,000 to 650,000 distinct CDR3 sequences, over 20% seen once. Sequenced input: peripheral blood. The receptor set was obtained from a woman aged 18-30 years with stable Graves' hyperthyroidism. Some clones in this sample may be carry-over from other donors' samples.

This clonotype was detected a few times. This chain connects TRBV2 to TRBJ2-7; TRBD2 aligns across 7 bases. The CDR3 spans 13 residues. Germline V lookup: CDR1 SNHLY, CDR2 FYNNEI. Trimming took 3 bases from V and 2 from J; bases not matched to a gene: 1. DNA for the CDR3: TGTGCCAGCAGTGATCTAGCGGCCTACGAGCAGTACTTC. Protein sequence: CASSDLAAYEQYF. The entire variable domain, with the rest obtained from reference TRBV2 and TRBJ2-7, is as follows: EPEVTQTPSHQVTQMGQEVILRCVPISNHLYFYWYRQILGQKVEFLVSFYNNEISEKSEIFDDQFSVERPDGSNFTLKIRSTKLEDSAMYFCASSDLAAYEQYFGPGTRLTVT.

This clonotype was seen repeatedly, ten times or more. The gene calls are TRBV29-1 and TRBJ2-7; a weak D match, TRBD2 (6 bases). The ends were cut back, 0 bases at V and 2 bases at J, with 14 bases in the middle. The V gene's germline CDR1 is SQVTM and CDR2 ANQGSEA. The CDR3 length is 15 residues. Here the CDR3 reads CSVEDLGGTTYEQYF. The CDR3 DNA follows: TGCAGCGTTGAAGATCTTGGGGGGACCACCTACGAGCAGTACTTC.

This clonotype was observed a handful of times. This chain joins TRBV10-3 and TRBJ2-2; tentatively, D is TRBD2 (7 bases). Trimming removed 4 bases at V and 3 bases at J, with 18 bases between. CDR3 length: 17 amino acids. Per germline, CDR1 ENHRY and CDR2 SYGVKD. This CDR3 is CAISAPVKGGDTGELFF. The CDR3 coding sequence is TGTGCCATCAGTGCCCCGGTCAAGGGGGGGGACACCGGGGAGCTGTTTTTT.

This clonotype was seen many times. The chain links TRBV2 to TRBJ1-1; D is undetermined. Germline loops: CDR1 SNHLY, CDR2 FYNNEI. The CDR3 extends over 14 amino acids. Trimming pared 5 bases from V and 1 base from J, leaving 11 bases between. CDR3 loop: CASSHREENTEAFF. The CDR3 DNA is TGTGCCAGCAGTCATAGAGAGGAGAACACTGAAGCTTTCTTT.

This clonotype has only a few counts. CDR3 bases: TGTGCCAGCAGTGAAGGGGGTACCTATAATTCACCCCTCCACTTT. Protein: CASSEGGTYNSPLHF. The J gene is TRBJ1-6, the V gene TRBV25-1; D is possibly TRBD1 (5 bases). Trimming took 2 bases from V and 2 from J, leaving 7 bases between them. Germline-derived CDR1 and CDR2 are MGHDK and SYGVNS. This CDR3 is 15 amino acids long.

This clonotype was counted many times. Being one base from a much bigger clone, this may be a read error. The chain employs TRBV28 and TRBJ2-7; possibly TRBD2 for D (6 bases). Looked up from germline, CDR1 is MDHEN and CDR2 is SYDVKM. The CDR3 runs 12 residues. The CDR3 region is CASSPAGIEPYF. The CDR3 coding sequence is TGTGCCAGCAGCCCCGCGGGGATCGAGCCGTACTTC.

This rearrangement joins TRBV19 to TRBJ1-2; 10 bases are a match to TRBD1. Germline CDR1 reads LNHDA; CDR2 reads SQIVND (reference sequence). CDR3 length equals 15 residues. Trimming took 5 bases from V and 2 from J; bases not matched to a gene: 5. The CDR3 protein is CASSFDRGRNYGYTF. CDR3 in DNA: TGTGCCAGTAGTTTCGACAGGGGGCGAAACTATGGCTACACCTTC.

This clonotype has just a few counts. The chain has TRBV6-1 and TRBJ1-2; the D gene is possibly TRBD1 (6 bases). V shed 5 bases and J shed 4 bases, with 17 bases lying between them. CDR1 and CDR2 (germline): MNHNS, SASEGT. The CDR3 length is 15 residues. The DNA for the CDR3 is TGTGCCAGCAGTAGGATTCGGGACACTACCTATGGCTACACCTTC. It is translated as CASSRIRDTTYGYTF.

V is TRBV12-3 or TRBV12-4 and J is TRBJ1-2; D gene uncertain. V was shortened by 0 bases and J by 6 bases, with 11 bases between the two germline ends. The CDR3 extends over 14 amino acids. The CDR3 coding sequence is TGTGCCAGCAGTTTAGCGTTCGGGGAGCATGGCTACACCTTC. It is translated as CASSLAFGEHGYTF.

This chain connects TRBV6-2 or TRBV6-3 to TRBJ1-6, with D maybe TRBD1 (5 bases). Germline values: CDR1 MNHEY, CDR2 SVGEGT. The length of the CDR3 is 14 residues. The germline V and J ends were trimmed by 5 bases and 5 bases, with 10 bases remaining between them. The CDR3 DNA is TGTGCCAGCAGTCTCACACAGGATAATTCACCCCTCCACTTT. It specifies CASSLTQDNSPLHF.

V usage is TRBV12-3 or TRBV12-4 and J usage is TRBJ2-5; D is possibly TRBD1 (6 bases). This CDR3 has 15 amino acids. The V gene lost 2 bases and the J gene lost 1 base, with 11 bases spanning the gap. CDR3 region: CASSLRQGFQETQYF. The CDR3 DNA reads TGTGCCAGCAGTTTAAGGCAGGGGTTCCAAGAGACCCAGTACTTC.

This clonotype was picked up a small number of times. The chain has TRBV11-2 and TRBJ2-5, with a weak D call TRBD2 (7 bases). V shed 1 base and J shed 7 bases, with 13 bases lying between them. In germline, CDR1 is SGHAT, CDR2 FQNNGV. The CDR3 spans 14 residues. This CDR3 is CASSLGWGGGTQYF. CDR3 sequence (DNA): TGTGCCAGCAGCTTAGGCTGGGGGGGCGGGACCCAGTACTTC.

This chain connects TRBV6-2 or TRBV6-3 to TRBJ2-7; D is possibly TRBD2 (6 bases). The germline CDR1 and CDR2 sequences are MNHEY and SVGEGT. The CDR3 sequence is 14 residues long. V lost 0 bases and J 3 bases, leaving 9 bases between the germline ends. The CDR3 DNA sequence: TGTGCCAGCAGTTACTCCGCGGGACGCTACGAGCAGTACTTC. As protein: CASSYSAGRYEQYF.

This clonotype appeared many times. This sequence joins TRBV6-5 and TRBJ2-2; a weak D match, TRBD2 (6 bases). This CDR3 is built from 14 residues. Trimming cost V 7 bases and J 8 bases, with 17 bases left between them. CDR1 is MNHEY, CDR2 SVGAGI, per germline. For the CDR3, the DNA is TGTGCCAGCATTAGCGGAGAGATGGGAGGGGAGCTGTTTTTT. This encodes CASISGEMGGELFF.

There are many counts of this clonotype. The chain uses TRBV9 and TRBJ2-2, with D perhaps matching TRBD1 or TRBD2 (5 bases each). The ends were cut back, 0 bases at V and 5 bases at J, with 11 bases in the middle. Germline-derived CDR1 and CDR2 are SGDLS and YYNGEE. There are 15 residues in the CDR3. The CDR3 here is CASSVVPGGTGELFF. DNA of the CDR3: TGTGCCAGCAGCGTAGTTCCTGGGGGAACCGGGGAGCTGTTTTTT. The full variable domain, completed using reference TRBV9 and TRBJ2-2, is DSGVTQTPKHLITATGQRVTLRCSPRSGDLSVYWYQQSLDQGLQFLIQYYNGEERAKGNILERFSAQQFPDLHSELNLSSLELGDSALYFCASSVVPGGTGELFFGEGSRLTVL.

This clonotype was observed once. The chain couples TRBV29-1 to TRBJ1-1; 7 nucleotides align to TRBD1. Germline CDR1 is SQVTM and CDR2 is ANQGSEA. The V segment lost 6 bases and the J segment 7 bases; nucleotides outside the gene matches: 5. This CDR3 spans 11 amino acids. CDR3 region: CSVRDSHEAFF. DNA for the CDR3: TGCAGCGTCCGGGACAGCCATGAAGCTTTCTTT.

This chain connects TRBV30 to TRBJ2-2; D call uncertain. CDR3 length: 12 residues. V was clipped by 4 bases and J by 6 bases, with 9 bases between them. Germline V gene lookup returns CDR1 GTSNPN and CDR2 SVGIG (reference sequence). CDR3 residues: CAWTGGPGELFF. Here the CDR3 DNA reads TGTGCCTGGACGGGCGGCCCCGGGGAGCTGTTTTTT.

This clonotype was found many times. J is TRBJ2-5 and V is TRBV7-3, with 9 nucleotides matching TRBD2. There are 15 residues in the CDR3. Per germline, CDR1 SGHTA and CDR2 FQGTGA. J gave up 4 bases and V 2 bases, and 5 bases lay outside the gene matches. The CDR3 loop is CASSLAGGPGETQYF. The CDR3 bases are TGTGCCAGCAGCTTAGCGGGGGGGCCGGGAGAGACCCAGTACTTC.

This clonotype appeared many times. V and J are TRBV27 and TRBJ2-7; D is ambiguous. Germline CDR1 is MNHEY and CDR2 is SMNVEV (reference sequence). Between the trimmed V and J ends, which lost 0 bases and 6 bases, there was a span of 9 bases. The CDR3 spans 13 residues. CDR3 sequence reads: CASSLSPRGEQYF. CDR3 sequence (DNA): TGTGCCAGCAGTTTATCCCCGAGAGGCGAGCAGTACTTC.

The sample holds many counts of this clonotype. This chain joins TRBV7-2 and TRBJ1-3; no firm D call. This CDR3 spans 17 amino acids. Trimming cost V 0 bases and J 1 base, with 13 bases left between them. Germline loops: CDR1 SGHTA, CDR2 FQGNSA. Here the CDR3 DNA reads TGTGCCAGCAGCTTAGCCCTACGCGGGAAGTCTGGAAACACCATATATTTT. Translation gives CASSLALRGKSGNTIYF.

This chain links TRBV12-3 or TRBV12-4 with TRBJ1-1; no clear D. There are 13 residues in the CDR3. Trimming left V 6 bases short and J 2 bases short, with 10 bases between. As DNA, the CDR3 is TGTGCCAGCAGGGGCCCGACTAACACTGAAGCTTTCTTT. Encoded protein: CASRGPTNTEAFF.